The entry below gives a single T cell receptor beta chain sequence along with its context. Germline V gene sequence: CDR1 WNHNN, CDR2 SYGVQD (reference sequence). Trimming took 4 bases from V and 0 from J, leaving 9 bases between them. CDR3 length equals 14 residues. The data were taken from a study of cytomegalovirus exposure and HLA in healthy donors. Study details: The 100 million to 120 million unique TCR beta sequences, from about 179 million T cells, were found by an earlier analysis.

Primers for the PCR totalled 60 Vbeta and 13 Jbeta. Data came from immunoSEQ multiplex PCR; TCRdb stores just in-frame clones and leaves some out. The sample consists of some 130,000 clones, approximately 78% of them appearing once. This TCR was sampled from a female donor in good health and CMV-seronegative. The genes are TRBV10-1 and TRBJ2-5; D is perhaps TRBD1 (6 bases). Sequencing was carried out using PBMCs. For the CDR3, the DNA is TGCGCCAGCAGTGCCGGGACATACCAAGAGACCCAGTACTTC. It specifies CASSAGTYQETQYF.